The clone carrying this T cell receptor beta chain has only a few counts. Its specificity is not known. The sample is drawn from a study of cytomegalovirus exposure and HLA in healthy donors. Findings and limits, study-wide: Among TCR beta chains, those listed as cytomegalovirus-associated numbered over 150. Across donors, sequencing depth was assumed by presence/absence analyses to be roughly uniform.

The PCR ran on 60 Vbeta and 13 Jbeta primers. The assay was immunoSEQ multiplex PCR, and TCRdb's table has in-frame clones only and misses some. The table shows about 140,000 clones, with about four fifths occurring only once. This receptor was taken from a female donor in good health and CMV-seronegative. Input material: PBMCs.

DNA for the CDR3: TGTGCCAGCAGCGGGGGGGGGAGAAGCAATCAGCCCCAGCATTTT. Encoded protein: CASSGGGRSNQPQHF. The J gene is TRBJ1-5, the V gene TRBV7-2, with a tentative D call TRBD1 (5 bases). The CDR3 is 15 amino acids. Trimming stripped 5 bases from V and 1 base from J, with 12 bases between. Germline assignment: CDR1 SGHTA and CDR2 FQGNSA.